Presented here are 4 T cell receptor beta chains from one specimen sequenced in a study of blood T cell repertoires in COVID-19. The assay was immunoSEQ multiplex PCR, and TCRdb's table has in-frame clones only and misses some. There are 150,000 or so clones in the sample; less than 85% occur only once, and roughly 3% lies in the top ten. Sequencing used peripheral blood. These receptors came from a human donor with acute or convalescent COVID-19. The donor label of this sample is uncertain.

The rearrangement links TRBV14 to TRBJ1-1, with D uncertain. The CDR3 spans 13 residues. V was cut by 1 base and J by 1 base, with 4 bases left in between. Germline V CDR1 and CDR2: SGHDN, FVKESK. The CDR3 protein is CASSQVANTEAFF. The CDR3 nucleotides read TGTGCCAGCAGCCAAGTGGCGAACACTGAAGCTTTCTTT.

The CDR3 loop is CASSPSGTSGYEQFF. The CDR3 nucleotides read TGTGCCAGTAGCCCTTCCGGGACTAGCGGGTATGAGCAGTTCTTC. The V gene is TRBV19, the J gene TRBJ2-1; 12 bases are shared with TRBD2. V was pared by 6 bases and J by 8 bases, with 8 bases of the junction left unmatched. CDR1 and CDR2 (germline): LNHDA, SQIVND (reference sequence). The CDR3 consists of 15 residues. The whole variable domain, filled in from reference TRBV19 and TRBJ2-1, reads DGGITQSPKYLFRKEGQNVTLSCEQNLNHDAMYWYRQDPGQGLRLIYYSQIVNDFQKGDIAEGYSVSREKKESFPLTVTSAQKNPTAFYLCASSPSGTSGYEQFFGPGTRLTVL.

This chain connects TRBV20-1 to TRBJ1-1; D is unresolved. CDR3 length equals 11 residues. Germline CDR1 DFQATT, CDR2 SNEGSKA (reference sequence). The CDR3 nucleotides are TGCAGAACTCACGCCGGGTCCCAAGCTTTCTTT. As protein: CRTHAGSQAFF.

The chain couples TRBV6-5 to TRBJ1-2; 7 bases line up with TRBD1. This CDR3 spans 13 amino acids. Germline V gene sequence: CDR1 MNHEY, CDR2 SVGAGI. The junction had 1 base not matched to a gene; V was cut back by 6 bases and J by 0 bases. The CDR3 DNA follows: TGTGCCAGCAGGCAGGGGGCTAACTATGGCTACACCTTC. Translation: CASRQGANYGYTF.